The subject of this entry is one T cell receptor (beta chain). No antigen is known for it. CDR3 length equals 14 residues. Germline V gives CDR1 SNHLY, CDR2 FYNNEI. Trimming left V 4 bases short and J 2 bases short, with 10 bases between. These data belong to a study of cytomegalovirus exposure and HLA in healthy donors. Broader study findings: A later examination showed that TCR association rates differed by HLA locus, with DRB1 most and HLA-C fewest. The likely explanation for a cluster of highly shared sequence variants was sequencing artifact. When the data were analyzed later, several of the most significant clusters appeared to be linked to common viral pathogens.

Use of 60 Vbeta and 13 Jbeta primers characterized the PCR. Authors' methods: There were 80 million to 95 million unique TCR beta chains by a later count, and 10 million to 12 million of them were shared. Some clones are missing from TCRdb's copy, which holds only in-frame ones; the method was immunoSEQ multiplex PCR. Clone size and the V and J calls come from that table; the DNA yielded D and trimming. The sample contains roughly 200,000 clones, approximately 80% of which appear only once. The chain combines TRBV2 with TRBJ2-3; D is perhaps TRBD1 (5 bases). The clonotype comes from a boy younger than 10 in good health and CMV-seronegative. The source material was PBMCs. CDR3 sequence (DNA): TGTGCCAGCAGTGGACTGGACATCACAGATACGCAGTATTTT. Translating gives CASSGLDITDTQYF. The whole variable domain, remainder taken from reference TRBV2 and TRBJ2-3, is EPEVTQTPSHQVTQMGQEVILRCVPISNHLYFYWYRQILGQKVEFLVSFYNNEISEKSEIFDDQFSVERPDGSNFTLKIRSTKLEDSAMYFCASSGLDITDTQYFGPGTRLTVL.